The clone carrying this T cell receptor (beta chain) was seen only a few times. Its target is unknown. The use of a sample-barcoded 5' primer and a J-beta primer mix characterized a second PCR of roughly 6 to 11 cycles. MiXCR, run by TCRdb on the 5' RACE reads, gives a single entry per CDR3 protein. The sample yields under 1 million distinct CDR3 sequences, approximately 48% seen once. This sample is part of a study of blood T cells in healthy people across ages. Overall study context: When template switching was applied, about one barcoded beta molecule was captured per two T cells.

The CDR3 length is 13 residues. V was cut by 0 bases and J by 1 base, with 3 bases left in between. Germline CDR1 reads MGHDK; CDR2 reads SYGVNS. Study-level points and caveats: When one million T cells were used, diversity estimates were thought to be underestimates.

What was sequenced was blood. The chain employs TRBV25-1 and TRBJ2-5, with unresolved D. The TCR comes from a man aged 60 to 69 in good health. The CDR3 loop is CASSEYSQETQYF. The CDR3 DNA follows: TGTGCCAGCAGTGAATATTCCCAAGAGACCCAGTACTTC.